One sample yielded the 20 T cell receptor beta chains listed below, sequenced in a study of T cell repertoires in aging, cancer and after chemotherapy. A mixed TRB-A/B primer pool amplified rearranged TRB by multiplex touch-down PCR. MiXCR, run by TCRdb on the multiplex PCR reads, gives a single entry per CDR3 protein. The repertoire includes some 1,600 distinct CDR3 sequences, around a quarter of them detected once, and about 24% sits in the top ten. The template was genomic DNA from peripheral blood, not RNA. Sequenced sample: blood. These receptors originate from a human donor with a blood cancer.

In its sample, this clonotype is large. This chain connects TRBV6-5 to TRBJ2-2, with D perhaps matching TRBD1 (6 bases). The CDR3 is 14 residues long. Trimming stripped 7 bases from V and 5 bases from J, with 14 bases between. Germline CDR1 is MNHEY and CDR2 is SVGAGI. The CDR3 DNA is TGTGCCAGCAATAAAGGACAGACGACCGGGGAGCTGTTTTTT. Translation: CASNKGQTTGELFF.

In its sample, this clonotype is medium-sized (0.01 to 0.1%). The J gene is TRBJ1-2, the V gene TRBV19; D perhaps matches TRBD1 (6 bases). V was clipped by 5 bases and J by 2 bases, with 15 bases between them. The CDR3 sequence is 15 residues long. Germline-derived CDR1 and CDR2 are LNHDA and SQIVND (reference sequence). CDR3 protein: CASSFLTTGNYGYTF. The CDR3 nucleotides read TGTGCCAGTAGTTTCCTCACGACAGGCAACTATGGCTACACCTTC.

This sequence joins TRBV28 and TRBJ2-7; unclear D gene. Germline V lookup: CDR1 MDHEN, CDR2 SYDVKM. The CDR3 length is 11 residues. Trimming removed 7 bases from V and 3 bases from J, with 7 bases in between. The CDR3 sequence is CASTGVYEQYF. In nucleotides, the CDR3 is TGTGCCAGCACGGGCGTCTACGAGCAGTACTTC. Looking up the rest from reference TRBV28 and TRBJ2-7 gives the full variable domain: DVKVTQSSRYLVKRTGEKVFLECVQDMDHENMFWYRQDPGLGLRLIYFSYDVKMKEKGDIPEGYSVSREKKERFSLILESASTNQTSMYLCASTGVYEQYFGPGTRLTVT.

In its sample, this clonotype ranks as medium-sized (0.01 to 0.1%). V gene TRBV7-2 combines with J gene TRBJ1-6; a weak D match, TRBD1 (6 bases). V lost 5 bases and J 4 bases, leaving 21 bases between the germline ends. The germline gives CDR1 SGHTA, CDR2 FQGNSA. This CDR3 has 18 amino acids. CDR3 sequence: CASSRFLPTGSYNSPLHF. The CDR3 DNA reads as TGTGCCAGCAGCCGGTTCCTCCCTACAGGGTCTTATAATTCACCCCTCCACTTT. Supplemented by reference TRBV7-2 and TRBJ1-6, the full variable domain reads GAGVSQSPSNKVTEKGKDVELRCDPISGHTALYWYRQSLGQGLEFLIYFQGNSAPDKSGLPSDRFSAERTGGSVSTLTIQRTQQEDSAVYLCASSRFLPTGSYNSPLHFGNGTRLTVT.

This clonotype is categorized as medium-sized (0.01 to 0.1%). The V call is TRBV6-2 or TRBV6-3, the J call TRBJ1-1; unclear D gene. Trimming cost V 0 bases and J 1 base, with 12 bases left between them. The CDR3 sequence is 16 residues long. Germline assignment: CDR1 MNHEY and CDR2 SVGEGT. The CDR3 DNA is TGTGCCAGCAGTTACTCGAGAAAGGAGGGGAACACTGAAGCTTTCTTT. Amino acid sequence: CASSYSRKEGNTEAFF.

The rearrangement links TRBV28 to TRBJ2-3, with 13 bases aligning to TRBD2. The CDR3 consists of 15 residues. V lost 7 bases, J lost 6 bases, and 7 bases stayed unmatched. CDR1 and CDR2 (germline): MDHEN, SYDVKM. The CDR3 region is CASKTSGGARDTQYF. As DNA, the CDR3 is TGTGCCAGCAAAACTAGCGGGGGGGCCCGTGATACGCAGTATTTT.

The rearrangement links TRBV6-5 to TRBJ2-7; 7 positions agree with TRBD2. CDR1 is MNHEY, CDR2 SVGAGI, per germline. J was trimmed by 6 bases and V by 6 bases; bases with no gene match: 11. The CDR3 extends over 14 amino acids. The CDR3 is CASRRDGSGGEQYF. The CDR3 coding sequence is TGTGCCAGCAGACGGGACGGTTCGGGGGGCGAGCAGTACTTC.

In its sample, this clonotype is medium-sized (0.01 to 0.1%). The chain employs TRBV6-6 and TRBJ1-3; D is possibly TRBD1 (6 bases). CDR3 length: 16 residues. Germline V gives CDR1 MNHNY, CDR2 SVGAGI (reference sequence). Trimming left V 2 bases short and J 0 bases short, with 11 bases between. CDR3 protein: CASSYEGQISGNTIYF. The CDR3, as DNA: TGTGCCAGCAGTTACGAAGGACAGATCTCTGGAAACACCATATATTTT.

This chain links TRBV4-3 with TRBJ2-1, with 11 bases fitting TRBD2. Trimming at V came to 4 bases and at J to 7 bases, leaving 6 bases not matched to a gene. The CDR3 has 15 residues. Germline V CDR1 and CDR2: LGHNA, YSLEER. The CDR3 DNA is TGCGCCAGCAGCCGAGCCCTAGCGGGGGGAAATGAGCAGTTCTTC. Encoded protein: CASSRALAGGNEQFF.

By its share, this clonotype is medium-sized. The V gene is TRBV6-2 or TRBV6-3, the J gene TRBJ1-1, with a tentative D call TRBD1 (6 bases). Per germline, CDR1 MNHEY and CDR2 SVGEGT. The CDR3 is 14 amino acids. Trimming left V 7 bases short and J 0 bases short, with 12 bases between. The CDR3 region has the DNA TGTGCCAGCAAGGGACATCTATTGAACACTGAAGCTTTCTTT. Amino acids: CASKGHLLNTEAFF.

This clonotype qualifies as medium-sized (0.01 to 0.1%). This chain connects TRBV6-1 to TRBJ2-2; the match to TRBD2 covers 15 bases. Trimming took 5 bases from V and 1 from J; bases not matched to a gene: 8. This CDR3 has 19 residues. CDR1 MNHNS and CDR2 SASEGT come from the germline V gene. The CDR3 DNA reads TGTGCCAGCAGTTCCGGACTAGCGGGGGGGCTGTGGAACACCGGGGAGCTGTTTTTT. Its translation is CASSSGLAGGLWNTGELFF.

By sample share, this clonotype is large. CDR3 sequence reads: CSLAGGPIDTQYF. The CDR3 nucleotides read TGCAGTCTAGCGGGGGGGCCGATAGATACGCAGTATTTT. The V gene is TRBV29-1, the J gene TRBJ2-3, with 12 nucleotides matching TRBD2. The CDR3 consists of 13 residues. Germline lookup yields CDR1 SQVTM and CDR2 ANQGSEA.

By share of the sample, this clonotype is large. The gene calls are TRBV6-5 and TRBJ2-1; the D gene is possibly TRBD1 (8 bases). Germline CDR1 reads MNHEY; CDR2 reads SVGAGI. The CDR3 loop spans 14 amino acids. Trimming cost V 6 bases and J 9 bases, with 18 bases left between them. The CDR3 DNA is TGTGCCAGCAGCCCTCGACAGGGGAGGGGTGAGCAGTTCTTC. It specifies CASSPRQGRGEQFF.

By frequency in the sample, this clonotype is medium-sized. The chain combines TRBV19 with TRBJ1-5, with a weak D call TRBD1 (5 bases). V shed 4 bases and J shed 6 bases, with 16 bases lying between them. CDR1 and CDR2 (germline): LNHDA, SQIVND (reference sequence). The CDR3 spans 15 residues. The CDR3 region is CASSTEGSSFQPQHF. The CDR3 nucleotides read TGTGCCAGTAGTACGGAGGGGTCAAGCTTTCAGCCCCAGCATTTT.

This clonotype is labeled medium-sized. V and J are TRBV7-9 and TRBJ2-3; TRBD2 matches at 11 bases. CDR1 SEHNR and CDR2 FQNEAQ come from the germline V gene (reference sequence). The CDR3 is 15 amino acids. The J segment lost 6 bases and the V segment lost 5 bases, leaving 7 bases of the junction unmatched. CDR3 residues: CASSRTSGGDDTQYF. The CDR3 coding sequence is TGTGCCAGCAGCCGAACTAGCGGGGGAGACGATACGCAGTATTTT.

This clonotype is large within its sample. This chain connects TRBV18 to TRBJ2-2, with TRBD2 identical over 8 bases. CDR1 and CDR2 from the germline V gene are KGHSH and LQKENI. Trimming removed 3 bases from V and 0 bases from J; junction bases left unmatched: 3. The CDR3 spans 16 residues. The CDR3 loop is CASSPVSGANTGELFF. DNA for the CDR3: TGTGCCAGCTCACCGGTTAGCGGGGCGAACACCGGGGAGCTGTTTTTT.

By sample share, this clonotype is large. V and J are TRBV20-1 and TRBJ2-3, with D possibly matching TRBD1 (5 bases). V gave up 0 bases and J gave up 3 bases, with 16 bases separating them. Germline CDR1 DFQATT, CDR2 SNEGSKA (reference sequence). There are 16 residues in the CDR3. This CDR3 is CSARDSQGAETDTQYF. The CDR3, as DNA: TGCAGTGCTAGAGATTCCCAAGGGGCGGAGACAGATACGCAGTATTTT.

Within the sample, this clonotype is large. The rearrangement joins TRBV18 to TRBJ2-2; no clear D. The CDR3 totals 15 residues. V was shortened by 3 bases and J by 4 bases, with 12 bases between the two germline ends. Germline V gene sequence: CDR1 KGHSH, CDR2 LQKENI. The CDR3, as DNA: TGTGCCAGCTCACCGACATCGCTATTCACCGGGGAGCTGTTTTTT. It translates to CASSPTSLFTGELFF.

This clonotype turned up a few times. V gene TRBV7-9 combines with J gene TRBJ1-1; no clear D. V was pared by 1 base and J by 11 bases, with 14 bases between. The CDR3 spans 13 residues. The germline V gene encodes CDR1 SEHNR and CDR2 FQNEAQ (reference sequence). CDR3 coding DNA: TGTGCCAGCAGCTTAGGACTTGAGGCCGGGGCTTTCTTT. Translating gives CASSLGLEAGAFF.

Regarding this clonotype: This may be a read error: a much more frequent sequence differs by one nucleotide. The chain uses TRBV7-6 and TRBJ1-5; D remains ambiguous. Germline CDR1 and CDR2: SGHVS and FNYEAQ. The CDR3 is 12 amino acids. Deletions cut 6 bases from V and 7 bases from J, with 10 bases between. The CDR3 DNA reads TGTGCCAGCAGTCTTTGGTGCCAGCCCCAGCATTTT. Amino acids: CASSLWCQPQHF. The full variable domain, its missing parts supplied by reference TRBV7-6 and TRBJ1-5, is GAGVSQSPRYKVTKRGQDVALRCDPISGHVSLYWYRQALGQGPEFLTYFNYEAQQDKSGLPNDRFSAERPEGSISTLTIQRTEQRDSAMYRCASSLWCQPQHFGDGTRLSIL.